This TCR beta chain comes out of a study of CD8 T cells in Susac syndrome. Reverse transcription of 0.5 to 1 ug RNA was performed with random hexamers. Amplification of TCR beta CDR3 by immunoSEQ multiplex PCR spanned 54 Vbeta and 13 Jbeta. TCRdb processed the immunoSEQ multiplex PCR reads anew with MiXCR; each CDR3 protein has one entry. The sample lists approximately 210,000 distinct CDR3 sequences; about 94% were seen once. CDR1 and CDR2 from the germline V gene are GTSNPN and SVGIG (reference sequence). This CDR3 is built from 14 residues. V lost 3 bases to trimming and J lost 5 bases; unmatched junction nucleotides: 6.

The sequencing input was CD4+ T cells from PBMCs. The V gene is TRBV30, the J gene TRBJ1-1, with 10 bases fitting TRBD1. The receptor was derived from a human donor with Susac syndrome. CDR3 nucleotides: TGTGCCTGGAGCCCGGGACAGGGGTGGACTGAAGCTTTCTTT. It specifies CAWSPGQGWTEAFF. Drawing the rest from reference TRBV30 and TRBJ1-1, the complete variable domain is SQTIHQWPATLVQPVGSPLSLECTVEGTSNPNLYWYRQAAGRGLQLLFYSVGIGQISSEVPQNLSASRPQDRQFILSSKKLLLSDSGFYLCAWSPGQGWTEAFFGQGTRLTVV.